This entry lists 8 T cell receptor beta chains sequenced from one sample in a study of Ad26.COV2.S vaccination and SARS-CoV-2 variants. As to treatment: around 19 received Ad26.COV2.S at low or high dose, single or two shots; roughly 5 received placebo; per-sample allocation not given. Day 63 following the first vaccine or placebo injection was when the samples were taken. Sequencing used immunoSEQ multiplex PCR; TCRdb keeps in-frame clones, though not all of them. The table includes roughly 700,000 clones, around 92% detected once. Sample: peripheral blood, taken in a trial of Ad26.COV2.S vaccine versus placebo. These TCRs come from a person between 18 and 65 years old who received the Ad26.COV2.S COVID-19 vaccine or a placebo.

This clone was observed a few times. V usage is TRBV3-1 (or the pseudogene TRBV3-2) and J usage is TRBJ1-2, with D perhaps TRBD1 (5 bases). This CDR3 is built from 15 residues. V shed 4 bases and J shed 2 bases, with 14 bases lying between them. From germline, CDR1 is LGHDT and CDR2 YNNKEL (reference sequence). In DNA, the CDR3 is TGTGCCAGCAGCCCCCAGGGTAACATGAACTATGGCTACACCTTC. Translating gives CASSPQGNMNYGYTF.

The chain couples TRBV3-1 (or the pseudogene TRBV3-2) to TRBJ2-2; TRBD2 aligns across 7 bases. From germline, CDR1 is LGHDT and CDR2 YNNKEL (reference sequence). CDR3 length: 15 residues. V was clipped by 4 bases and J by 4 bases; unmatched bases: 6. The CDR3 is CASSPMGGVTGELFF. The CDR3 nucleotides are TGTGCCAGCAGCCCAATGGGGGGGGTCACCGGGGAGCTGTTTTTT.

V gene TRBV6-2 or TRBV6-3 combines with J gene TRBJ2-7; D is unresolved. Trimming cost V 4 bases and J 4 bases, with 11 bases left between them. Germline V CDR1 and CDR2: MNHEY, SVGEGT. The CDR3 has 13 residues. CDR3: CASSFGIWYEQYF. The CDR3 DNA is TGTGCCAGCAGTTTTGGTATTTGGTACGAGCAGTACTTC.

The chain couples TRBV19 to TRBJ2-7; 7 bases map to TRBD2. Trimming at V came to 4 bases and at J to 2 bases, leaving 5 bases not matched to a gene. The CDR3 spans 14 residues. Germline V gene lookup returns CDR1 LNHDA and CDR2 SQIVND (reference sequence). The CDR3 nucleotides read TGTGCCAGTAGTAAGGAGGGAGGGCCCTACGAGCAGTACTTC. Translation: CASSKEGGPYEQYF.

In its sample, this clone was seen once. CDR3 region: CATSRVSSFFYEQYF. The CDR3 DNA follows: TGTGCCACCAGCAGAGTCTCGTCGTTTTTTTACGAGCAGTACTTC. This chain connects TRBV15 to TRBJ2-7; no clear D. CDR3 length: 15 amino acids. Trimming took 1 base from V and 4 from J, leaving 14 bases between them. Looked up from germline, CDR1 is LNHNV and CDR2 is YYDKDF (reference sequence).

The chain uses TRBV18 and TRBJ2-1; 13 bases are a match to TRBD2. Germline trimming cut 4 bases from V and 10 bases from J; bases unmatched to any gene: 7. This CDR3 has 15 residues. Looked up from germline, CDR1 is KGHSH and CDR2 is LQKENI. CDR3 DNA: TGTGCCAGCTCACGGACTAGCGGGGGCTTGGGGGAGCAGTTCTTC. Translating it yields CASSRTSGGLGEQFF.

This clone was detected only a few times. This specimen includes other DNA sequences encoding the same CDR3. The V gene is TRBV5-6, the J gene TRBJ2-2; unclear D gene. CDR1 and CDR2 from the germline V gene are SGHDT and YYEEEE. The CDR3 runs to 12 residues. V lost 2 bases and J lost 6, with 5 bases in between. The CDR3 DNA is TGTGCCAGCAGCTTCGGCCCCGGGGAGCTGTTTTTT. Translated, it gives CASSFGPGELFF.

There are many counts of this clone. The chain combines TRBV5-1 with TRBJ1-1; the D gene is possibly TRBD1 (5 bases). V was shortened by 4 bases and J by 3 bases, with 13 bases between the two germline ends. This CDR3 comprises 14 residues. CDR1 is SGHRS and CDR2 is YFSETQ in the germline V gene. The CDR3: CASSVRGGDTEAFF. In nucleotides, the CDR3 is TGCGCCAGCAGCGTTAGGGGTGGGGACACTGAAGCTTTCTTT.